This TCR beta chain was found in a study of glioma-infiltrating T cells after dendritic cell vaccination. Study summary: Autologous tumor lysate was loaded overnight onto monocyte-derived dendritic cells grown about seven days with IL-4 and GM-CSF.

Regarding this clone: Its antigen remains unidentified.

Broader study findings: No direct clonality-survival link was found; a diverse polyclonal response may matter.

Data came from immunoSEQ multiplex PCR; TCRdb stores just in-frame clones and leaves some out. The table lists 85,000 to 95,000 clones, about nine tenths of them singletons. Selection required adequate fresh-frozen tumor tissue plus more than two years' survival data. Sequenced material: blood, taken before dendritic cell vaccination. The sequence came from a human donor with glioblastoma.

The CDR3 nucleotides read TGTGCCAGCAGCTTAGGTCGGGGTCAGCCCCAGCATTTT. Translated, it gives CASSLGRGQPQHF. The chain is built from TRBV7-9 and TRBJ1-5; unclear D gene. Germline V gene sequence: CDR1 SEHNR, CDR2 FQNEAQ (reference sequence). Trimming removed 1 base from V and 6 bases from J, with 7 bases in between. The CDR3 has 13 amino acids.